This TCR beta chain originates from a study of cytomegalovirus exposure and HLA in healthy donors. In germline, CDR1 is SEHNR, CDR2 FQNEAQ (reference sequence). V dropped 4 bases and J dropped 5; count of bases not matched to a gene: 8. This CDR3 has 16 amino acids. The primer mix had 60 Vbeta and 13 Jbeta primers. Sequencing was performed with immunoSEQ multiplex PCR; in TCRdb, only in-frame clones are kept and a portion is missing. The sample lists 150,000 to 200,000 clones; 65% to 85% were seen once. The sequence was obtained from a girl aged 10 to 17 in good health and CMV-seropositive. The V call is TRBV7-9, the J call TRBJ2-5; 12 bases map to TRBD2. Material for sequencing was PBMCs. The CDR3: CASSSRLAGVRETQYF. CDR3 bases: TGTGCCAGCAGCTCGCGACTAGCGGGAGTGCGGGAGACCCAGTACTTC.